The text below deals with one T cell receptor beta chain. It lacks a known antigen. One base away there is no much larger clone; base qualities are not given. The V and J ends are trimmed by 1 base and 4 bases, leaving 7 bases between them. The CDR3 numbers 14 residues from cysteine through phenylalanine. The retained sequence is limited to the CDR3, 42 bases, with the frame set at the first base. CDR1 SGHVS and CDR2 FQNEAQ were looked up in the germline V gene. This record comes from a study of T-cell reconstitution after alpha-beta-depleted transplantation in children (dated by TCRdb to 2016 to 2017). Background on the whole study: Using TCR repertoire profiling, the study followed T-cell immune reconstitution in a quantitative way in children after TCRalphabeta/CD19-depleted allogeneic hematopoietic cell transplantation.

Libraries were made using PCR. The sequencer listed for this sample is Illumina HiSeq 2500. Molecular barcoding was employed in the preparation of TCR libraries, with unique molecular identifiers being used to normalize TCRbeta repertoire quantification. TCRdb's own reprocessing of the public reads used fastp at Q25 and MiXCR and kept productive beta chains. Here each entry gathers all rows of one CDR3 protein and keeps the most common genes and DNA. In this sample the table shows hundreds of thousands of distinct CDR3 sequences, roughly an eighth of which occur a single time. The ten largest account for roughly 5.4% of the sample.

The specimen comprised PBMCs from the stem cell graft donor, sampled from the stem cell graft. In this chain, TRBV7-8 is recombined with TRBJ2-2, with no confidently assigned D gene. The TCR comes from a human donor who donated a stem cell graft to a child with combined immunodeficiency. The CDR3 reads CASSLEALTGELFF. The nucleotide sequence is given as TGTGCCAGCAGCTTAGAGGCGCTCACCGGGGAGCTGTTTTTT.